This TCR beta chain derives from a study of beta chain features in type 1 diabetes. Every donor had blood drawn once into heparin, approximately 120 mL on average. It was via CD45RO/CCR7/CD25/CD127/CD95/CD27 that CD4+ naive, central memory, regulatory and stem cell-like memory cells were sorted. Sorted populations all exceeded 98% purity. CDR1 and CDR2 from the germline V gene are GTSNPN and SVGIG (reference sequence). This CDR3 is 15 amino acids long. V was shortened by 0 bases and J by 6 bases, with 15 bases between the two germline ends. Study conclusions and caveats: There was a moderate but significant shortening of TCRB CDR3s in all four CD4+ subsets of Type 1 diabetes patients.

This clone was observed once. Its antigen is still unknown. The sequenced template was cDNA made from the entire isolated RNA. The repertoire was sequenced with immunoSEQ multiplex PCR; TCRdb's copy has only in-frame clones and lacks some. This table has hundreds of thousands of clones, under 15% appearing once. Sequenced material: naive CD4+ T cells from blood. This sequence joins TRBV30 and TRBJ1-5; D is ambiguous. The source is a man younger than 30 with type 1 diabetes. The CDR3 is CAWSVDGPVSQPQHF. Here the CDR3 DNA reads TGTGCCTGGAGTGTTGACGGGCCGGTTAGTCAGCCCCAGCATTTT.